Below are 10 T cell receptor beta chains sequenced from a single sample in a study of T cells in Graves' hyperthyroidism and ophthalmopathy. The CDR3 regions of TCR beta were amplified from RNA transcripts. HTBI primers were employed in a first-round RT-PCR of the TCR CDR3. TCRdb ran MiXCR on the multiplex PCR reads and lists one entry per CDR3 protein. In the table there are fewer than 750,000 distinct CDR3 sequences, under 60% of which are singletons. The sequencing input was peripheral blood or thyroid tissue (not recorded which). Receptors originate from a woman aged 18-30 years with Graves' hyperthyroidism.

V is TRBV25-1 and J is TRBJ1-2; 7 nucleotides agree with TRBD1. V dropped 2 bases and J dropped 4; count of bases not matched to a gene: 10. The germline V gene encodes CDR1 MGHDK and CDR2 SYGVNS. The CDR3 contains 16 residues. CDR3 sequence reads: CASSEVGRQGPYGYTF. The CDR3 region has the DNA TGTGCCAGCAGTGAAGTGGGGCGACAGGGCCCCTATGGCTACACCTTC.

CDR3 coding DNA: TGTGCCATCAGTGAGGTATGGGGAGGACGCGAGCAGTACTTC. It yields the protein CAISEVWGGREQYF. The gene calls are TRBV10-3 and TRBJ2-7; weak D call: TRBD2 (6 bases). Germline V gene data show CDR1 as ENHRY and CDR2 as SYGVKD. The CDR3 spans 14 residues. The V end lost 2 bases, the J end lost 6 bases, and 14 bases lay between the germline ends.

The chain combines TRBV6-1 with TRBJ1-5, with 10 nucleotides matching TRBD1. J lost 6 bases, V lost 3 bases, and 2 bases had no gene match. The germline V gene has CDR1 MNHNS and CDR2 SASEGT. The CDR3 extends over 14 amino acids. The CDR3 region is CASSEGTGVQPQHF. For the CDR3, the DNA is TGTGCCAGCAGTGAGGGGACAGGGGTTCAGCCCCAGCATTTT.

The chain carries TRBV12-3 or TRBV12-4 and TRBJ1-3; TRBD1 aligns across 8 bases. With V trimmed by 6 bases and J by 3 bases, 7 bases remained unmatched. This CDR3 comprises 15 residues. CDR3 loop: CASRWGQALGNTIYF. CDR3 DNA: TGTGCCAGCAGGTGGGGACAGGCCCTTGGAAACACCATATATTTT.

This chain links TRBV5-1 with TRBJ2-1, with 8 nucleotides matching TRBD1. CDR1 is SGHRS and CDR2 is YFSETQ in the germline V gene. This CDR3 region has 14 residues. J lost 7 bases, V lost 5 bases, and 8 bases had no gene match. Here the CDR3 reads CASRRQGARNEQFF. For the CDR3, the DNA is TGCGCCAGCAGGAGGCAGGGGGCGCGAAATGAGCAGTTCTTC.

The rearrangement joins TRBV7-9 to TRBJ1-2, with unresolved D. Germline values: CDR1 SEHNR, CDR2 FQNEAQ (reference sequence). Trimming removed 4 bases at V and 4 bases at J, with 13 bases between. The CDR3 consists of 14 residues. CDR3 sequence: CASSWTSGSYGYTF. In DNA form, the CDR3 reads TGTGCCAGCAGCTGGACTAGCGGTTCCTATGGCTACACCTTC.

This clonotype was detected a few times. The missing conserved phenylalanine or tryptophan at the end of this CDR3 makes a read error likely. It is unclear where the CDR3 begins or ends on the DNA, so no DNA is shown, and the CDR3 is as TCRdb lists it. The CDR3 loop is CASSEYRR. The genes are TRBV25-1 and TRBJ1-6. Ends included, the CDR3 has 8 residues. Germline CDR1 is MGHDK and CDR2 is SYGVNS.

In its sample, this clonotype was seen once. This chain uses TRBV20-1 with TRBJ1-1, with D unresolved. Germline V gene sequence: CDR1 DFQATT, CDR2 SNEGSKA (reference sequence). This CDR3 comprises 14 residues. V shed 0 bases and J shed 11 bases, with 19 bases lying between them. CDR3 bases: TGCAGTGCTAGAGAGGTTACGCGCCCTAAGTGGGCTTTCTTT. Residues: CSAREVTRPKWAFF.

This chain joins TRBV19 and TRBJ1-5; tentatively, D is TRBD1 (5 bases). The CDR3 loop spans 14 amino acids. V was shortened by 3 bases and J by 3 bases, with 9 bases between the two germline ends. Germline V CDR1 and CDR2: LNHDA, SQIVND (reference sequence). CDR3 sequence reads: CASSIGGVNQPQHF. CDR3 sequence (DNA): TGTGCCAGTAGTATTGGGGGGGTCAATCAGCCCCAGCATTTT.

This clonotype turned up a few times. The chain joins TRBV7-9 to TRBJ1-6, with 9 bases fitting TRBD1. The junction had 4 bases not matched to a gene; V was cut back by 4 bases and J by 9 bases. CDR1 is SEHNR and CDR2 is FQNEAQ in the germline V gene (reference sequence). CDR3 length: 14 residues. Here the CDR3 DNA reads TGTGCCAGCAGCTCGGACAGGGGTAGTTCACCCCTCCACTTT. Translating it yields CASSSDRGSSPLHF.